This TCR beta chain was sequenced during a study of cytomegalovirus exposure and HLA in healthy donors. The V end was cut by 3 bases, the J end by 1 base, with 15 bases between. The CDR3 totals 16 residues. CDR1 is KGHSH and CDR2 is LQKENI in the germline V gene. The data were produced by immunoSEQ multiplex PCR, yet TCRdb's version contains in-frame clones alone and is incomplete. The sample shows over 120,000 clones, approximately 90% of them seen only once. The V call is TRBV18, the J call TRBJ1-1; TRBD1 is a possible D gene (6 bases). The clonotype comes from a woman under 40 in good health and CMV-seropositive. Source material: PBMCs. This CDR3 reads CASSPSLLGANTEAFF. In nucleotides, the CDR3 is TGTGCCAGCTCACCGAGCTTGCTGGGGGCGAACACTGAAGCTTTCTTT.